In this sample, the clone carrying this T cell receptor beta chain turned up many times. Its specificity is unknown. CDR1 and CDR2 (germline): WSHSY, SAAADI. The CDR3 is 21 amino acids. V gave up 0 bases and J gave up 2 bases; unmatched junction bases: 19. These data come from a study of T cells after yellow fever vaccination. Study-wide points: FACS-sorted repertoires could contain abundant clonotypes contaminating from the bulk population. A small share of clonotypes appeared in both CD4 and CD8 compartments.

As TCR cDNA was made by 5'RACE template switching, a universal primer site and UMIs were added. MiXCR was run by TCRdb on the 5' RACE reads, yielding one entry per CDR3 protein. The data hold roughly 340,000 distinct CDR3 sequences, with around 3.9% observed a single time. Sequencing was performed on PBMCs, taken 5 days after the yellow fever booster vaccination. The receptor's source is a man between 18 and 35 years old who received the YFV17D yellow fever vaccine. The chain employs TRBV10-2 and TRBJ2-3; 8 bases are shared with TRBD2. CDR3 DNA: TGCGCCAGCAGTGAGTCTCTCCCGGGACTAGGTGTGTTCTACCACACAGATACGCAGTATTTT. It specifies CASSESLPGLGVFYHTDTQYF.